The source of this T cell receptor beta chain is a study of OX40 agonist ivuxolimab in advanced cancers. Regarding the research as a whole: Ivuxolimab was a fully human IgG2 agonistic monoclonal antibody targeting the costimulatory receptor OX40 (CD134). The purpose of peripheral TCRbeta sequencing was to test whether ivuxolimab changed TCR sequence diversity and led to clonal T-cell expansion. Prior anti-PD-1, anti-PD-L1 or anti-CTLA-4 therapy was permitted, and roughly two fifths of dose-escalation patients had received checkpoint inhibitors. A male proportion of around 83% and a mean age of approximately 58 years, ranging from about 20 to 79, were recorded for the dose-escalation cohort. Intravenous ivuxolimab was administered to patients every 2 weeks at six dose levels: 0.01, 0.1, 0.3, 1.5, 3 and 10 mg/kg. Partial responses occurred in three dose-escalation patients, of whom one had hepatocellular carcinoma and two had cutaneous melanoma. Among the approximately 54 dose-escalation patients, around 20 had hepatocellular carcinoma, approximately 15 melanoma, 9 renal cell carcinoma and 9 head and neck cancer. The paper reports the monotherapy dose-escalation portion (N of about 47 patients) of the phase I ivuxolimab trial. What the work shows at the level of the full study, not this receptor alone: Clonal expansion of both CD4+ and CD8+ blood T cells was observed from baseline to week 6 at doses 0.1 to 3.0 mg/kg. Which antigens the clonally expanded peripheral T cells were specific for was not determined. After ivuxolimab, more expanded clones were found on average in CD8+ T cells than in CD4+ T cells. In the 0.1-3.0 mg/kg groups, partial responders had among the lowest normalized peripheral clonal expansion, particularly in CD8+ T cells. Low levels of normalized T-cell clonal expansion were also shown by some nonresponding patients.

About this clone itself: It lacks a known antigen. Base qualities were left out, and no much larger clone turns up one base away.

Patients with autoimmune disease history or receiving systemic immunosuppression were excluded from the trial. Peripheral blood for TCR sequencing was collected from all dose cohorts at baseline, on cycle 4 day 1, and on cycle 7 day 1. Samples were obtained from an open-label, multicenter, first-in-human phase I dose-escalation trial of ivuxolimab. Adults with locally advanced or metastatic melanoma, renal cell, hepatocellular, or head and neck squamous cell carcinoma were enrolled in the trial. Before TCR sequencing, CD4+ T cells and CD8+ T cells from peripheral blood were sorted into separate populations. Genomic DNA was extracted from sorted cells for sequencing of the TCRbeta CDR3 region. TCRbeta CDR3 regions were sequenced using the immunoSEQ Assay. Imported from immuneACCESS, the table was reduced by TCRdb to in-frame sequences with V and J called. These copies leave out some clones; in studies compared against another copy, an unresolved V gene accounts for under half, and the cause of the remainder is not known. This sample gives 75,000 to 90,000 clones in total; around 87% of them show up just once. The ten most abundant clones make up around 1.5% of the sample.

The clonotype comes from an adult with an advanced solid tumor such as melanoma, head and neck, liver or kidney cancer. The specimen comprised CD4+ or CD8+ T cells sorted from blood, sampled in a trial of the OX40 agonist ivuxolimab.

This receptor carries the CDR3 CASSLGLVGETQYF. The DNA sequence is as follows: TGTGCCAGCAGCCTCGGACTAGTGGGGGAGACCCAGTACTTC. The chain uses TRBV5-5 and TRBJ2-5; a stretch of 7 junction bases matches TRBD2. CDR1 and CDR2, per the germline V gene (reference sequence), are SGHKS and YYEKEE. Clipping removes 4 bases from V and 5 bases from J, with 8 as the unmatched junction base count. The CDR3, cysteine through phenylalanine, is 14 amino acids long. Of the read, only the CDR3 DNA is kept; its 42 bases are in frame from base 1.